The sequence of this T cell receptor beta chain was determined in a study of blood T cell repertoires in COVID-19. Study summary: COVID-19 samples, acute and convalescent, were from the United States, Italy and Spain. The cDNA or gDNA used as material had been derived from T cells, B-cell-depleted T cells, or PBMCs.

Original methodology: Reference gene primer amplification gave estimated nucleated cell counts. Clones were sequenced by immunoSEQ multiplex PCR, and TCRdb holds only the in-frame ones, with some missing. V and J calls and clone size are copied from that table; D and trimming were computed from the DNA. The table has 200,000 to 250,000 clones, 80% to 95% seen once. Those enrolled in Seattle joined during active infection and were followed longitudinally afterward. Germline V gives CDR1 MNHEY, CDR2 SMNVEV (reference sequence). After removal of 7 bases from V and 9 bases from J, the junction contained 12 bases not matched to a gene. The CDR3 has 16 residues. This clone was recorded once.

The sequenced material came from peripheral blood. The V call is TRBV27, the J call TRBJ2-1; TRBD2 matches 13 bases. This clonotype originated in a man aged 55-75 years with COVID-19, enrolled during active disease. The CDR3, as DNA: TGTGCCAGCACCACCCGAGCGGGACTAGCGGGATTTGAGCAGTTCTTC. It encodes CASTTRAGLAGFEQFF.